The following is a T cell receptor beta chain sequence with its context. The protocol was immunoSEQ multiplex PCR, while the TCRdb copy is restricted to in-frame clones and leaves out a portion. The sample has approximately 71,000 clones, 85% to 90% seen once. V was trimmed by 4 bases and J by 4 bases, leaving 13 bases between them. The V gene's germline CDR1 is MNHNS and CDR2 SASEGT. CDR3 length: 14 amino acids. The data were obtained in a study of PD-L1 blockade in urothelial cancer. For the study at large: Median T cell yield from blood was over 120,000.

The TCR originated in a man aged 55 to 70 with urothelial cancer. The chain couples TRBV6-1 to TRBJ1-1; TRBD1 might be the D (5 bases). The input for sequencing was PBMCs, taken around atezolizumab (anti-PD-L1) treatment. CDR3 DNA: TGTGCCAGCAGTGTTGTCCGGGGGGGCACTGAAGCTTTCTTT. It codes for CASSVVRGGTEAFF.